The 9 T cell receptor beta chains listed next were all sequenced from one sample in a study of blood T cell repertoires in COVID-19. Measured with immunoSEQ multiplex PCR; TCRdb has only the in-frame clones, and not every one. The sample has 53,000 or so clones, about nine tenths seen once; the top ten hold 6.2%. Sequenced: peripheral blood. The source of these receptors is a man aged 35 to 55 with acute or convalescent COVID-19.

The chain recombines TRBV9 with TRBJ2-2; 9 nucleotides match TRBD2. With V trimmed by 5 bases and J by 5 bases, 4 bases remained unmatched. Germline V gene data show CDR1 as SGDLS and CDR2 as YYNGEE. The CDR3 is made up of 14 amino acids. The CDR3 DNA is TGTGCCAGCAGAGGTAGCGGGAGAACCGGGGAGCTGTTTTTT. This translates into CASRGSGRTGELFF.

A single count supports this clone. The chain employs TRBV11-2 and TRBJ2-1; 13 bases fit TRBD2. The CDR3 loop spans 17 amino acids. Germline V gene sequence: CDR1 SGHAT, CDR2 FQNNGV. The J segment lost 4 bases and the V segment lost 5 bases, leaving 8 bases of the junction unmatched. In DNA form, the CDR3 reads TGTGCCAGCAGCACAAGGACTAGCGGGAGTGGATACAATGAGCAGTTCTTC. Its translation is CASSTRTSGSGYNEQFF.

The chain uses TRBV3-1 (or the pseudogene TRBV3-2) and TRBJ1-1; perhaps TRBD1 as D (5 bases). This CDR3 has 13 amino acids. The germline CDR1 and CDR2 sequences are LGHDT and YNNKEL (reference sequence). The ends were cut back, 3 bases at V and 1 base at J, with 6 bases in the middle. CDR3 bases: TGTGCCAGCAGCCACACAGGGAACACTGAAGCTTTCTTT. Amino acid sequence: CASSHTGNTEAFF.

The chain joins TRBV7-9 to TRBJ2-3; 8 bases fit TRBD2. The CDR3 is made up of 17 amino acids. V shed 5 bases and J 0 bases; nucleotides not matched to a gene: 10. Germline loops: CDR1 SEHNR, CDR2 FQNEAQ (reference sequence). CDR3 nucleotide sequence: TGTGCCAGCAGCCCCAGAGGGGAGCGGGGGAGCACAGATACGCAGTATTTT. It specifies CASSPRGERGSTDTQYF. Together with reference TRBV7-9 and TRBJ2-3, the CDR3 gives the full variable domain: DTGVSQNPRHKITKRGQNVTFRCDPISEHNRLYWYRQTLGQGPEFLTYFQNEAQLEKSRLLSDRFSAERPKGSFSTLEIQRTEQGDSAMYLCASSPRGERGSTDTQYFGPGTRLTVL.

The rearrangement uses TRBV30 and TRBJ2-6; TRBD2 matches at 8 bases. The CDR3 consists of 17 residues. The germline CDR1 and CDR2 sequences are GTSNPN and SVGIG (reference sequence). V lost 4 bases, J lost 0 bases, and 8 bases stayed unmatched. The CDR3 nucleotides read TGTGCCTGGACGTCCGGGACTAGGAGCTCTGGGGCCAACGTCCTGACTTTC. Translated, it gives CAWTSGTRSSGANVLTF.

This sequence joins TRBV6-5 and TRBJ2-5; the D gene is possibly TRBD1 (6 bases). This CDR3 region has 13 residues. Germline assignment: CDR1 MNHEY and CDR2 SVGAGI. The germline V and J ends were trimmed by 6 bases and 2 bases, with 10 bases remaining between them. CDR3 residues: CASRLDRQETQYF. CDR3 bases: TGTGCCAGCAGACTCGACAGGCAAGAGACCCAGTACTTC.

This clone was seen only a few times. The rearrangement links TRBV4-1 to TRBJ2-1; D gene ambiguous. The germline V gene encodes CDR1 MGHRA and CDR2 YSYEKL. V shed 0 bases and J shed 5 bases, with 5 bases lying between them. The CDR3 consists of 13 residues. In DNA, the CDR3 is TGCGCCAGCAGCCAAGATGAGAACAATGAGCAGTTCTTC. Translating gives CASSQDENNEQFF.

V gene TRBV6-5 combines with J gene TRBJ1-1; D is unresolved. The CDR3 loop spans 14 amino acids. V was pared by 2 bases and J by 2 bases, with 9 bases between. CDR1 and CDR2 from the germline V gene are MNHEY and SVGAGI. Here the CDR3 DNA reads TGTGCCAGCAGTTACGCAAGCATAAACACTGAAGCTTTCTTT. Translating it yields CASSYASINTEAFF.

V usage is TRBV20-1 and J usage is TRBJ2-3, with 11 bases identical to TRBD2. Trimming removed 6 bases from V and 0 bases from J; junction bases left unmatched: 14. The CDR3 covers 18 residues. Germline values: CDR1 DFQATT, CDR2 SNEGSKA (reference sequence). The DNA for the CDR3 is TGCAGTGCCAGTAAACTAGCGGGAGCGGGACTGAGCACAGATACGCAGTATTTT. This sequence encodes CSASKLAGAGLSTDTQYF.